This T cell receptor beta chain was identified in a study of cytomegalovirus exposure and HLA in healthy donors. PCR employed 60 Vbeta and 13 Jbeta primers. Generated by immunoSEQ multiplex PCR, the TCRdb table keeps only in-frame clones and is missing some. The table has 170,000 or so clones, about 80% seen once; the top ten hold more than 3%. This CDR3 spans 15 amino acids. The V gene end was trimmed by 5 bases and the J gene end by 1 base; junction bases not matched to a gene: 7. CDR1 and CDR2 (germline): SGHVS, FQNEAQ. This clone was observed a handful of times. This clonotype was sampled from a woman aged 60-75 years in good health and CMV-seropositive. The rearrangement joins TRBV7-8 to TRBJ2-7, with TRBD2 matching 8 bases. The specimen sequenced was PBMCs. CDR3 DNA sequence: TGTGCCAGCAGCATTAGCGGGATTTCTTCCTACGAGCAGTACTTC. Its translation: CASSISGISSYEQYF.